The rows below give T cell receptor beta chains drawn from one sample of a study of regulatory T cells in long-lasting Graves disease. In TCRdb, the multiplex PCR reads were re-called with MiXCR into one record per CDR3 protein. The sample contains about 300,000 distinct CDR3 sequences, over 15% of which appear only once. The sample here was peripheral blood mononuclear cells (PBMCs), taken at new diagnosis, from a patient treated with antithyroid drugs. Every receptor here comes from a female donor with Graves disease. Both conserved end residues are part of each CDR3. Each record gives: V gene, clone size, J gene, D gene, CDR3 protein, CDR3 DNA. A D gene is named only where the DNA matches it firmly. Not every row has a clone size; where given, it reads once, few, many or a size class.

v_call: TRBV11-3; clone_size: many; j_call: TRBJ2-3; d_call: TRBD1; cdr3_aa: CASSLDRQGTDTQYF; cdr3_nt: TGTGCCAGCAGCTTAGATCGACAGGGGACAGATACGCAGTATTTT
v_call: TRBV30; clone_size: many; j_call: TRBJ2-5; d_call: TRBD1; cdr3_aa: CAWSPLPKRGRHETQYF; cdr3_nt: TGTGCCTGGAGCCCCCTCCCCAAGAGGGGGCGCCATGAGACCCAGTACTTC
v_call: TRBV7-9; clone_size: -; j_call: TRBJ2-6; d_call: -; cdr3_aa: CASSTEANVLTF; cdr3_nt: TGTGCCAGCAGCACGGAGGCCAACGTCCTGACTTTC
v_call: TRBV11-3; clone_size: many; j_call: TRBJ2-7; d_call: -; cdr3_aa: CASSLRLGEGEQYF; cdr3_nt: TGTGCCAGCAGCCTACGACTCGGTGAGGGGGAGCAGTACTTC
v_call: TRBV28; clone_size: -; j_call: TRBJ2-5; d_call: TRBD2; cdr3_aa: CASRLAGDGETQYF; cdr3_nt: TGTGCCAGCAGGTTAGCGGGTGATGGAGAGACCCAGTACTTC
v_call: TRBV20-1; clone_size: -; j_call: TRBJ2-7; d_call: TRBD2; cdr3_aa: CSAFSGRGSYEQYF; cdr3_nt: TGCAGTGCATTTAGCGGGAGGGGGTCCTACGAGCAGTACTTC
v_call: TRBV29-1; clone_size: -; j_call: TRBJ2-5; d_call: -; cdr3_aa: CSVESTRGHPYF; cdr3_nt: TGCAGCGTTGAATCTACCAGGGGACATCCGTACTTC
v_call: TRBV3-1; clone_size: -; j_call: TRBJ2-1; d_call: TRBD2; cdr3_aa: CASSQNIQRDYNEQFF; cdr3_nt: TGTGCCAGCAGCCAAAATATCCAGCGGGATTACAATGAGCAGTTCTTC
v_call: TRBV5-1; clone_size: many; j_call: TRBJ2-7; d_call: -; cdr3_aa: CASTPAPRVTSGISYEQYF; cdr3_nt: TGCGCCAGCACCCCCGCGCCTCGGGTTACGTCGGGGATCTCCTACGAGCAGTACTTC
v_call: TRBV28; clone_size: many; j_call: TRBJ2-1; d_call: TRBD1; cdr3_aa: CASSEPGGQVNEQFF; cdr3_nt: TGTGCCAGCAGTGAGCCAGGGGGTCAAGTTAATGAGCAGTTCTTC
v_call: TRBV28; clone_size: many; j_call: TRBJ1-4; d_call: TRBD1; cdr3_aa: CASSPGTGEGQLFF; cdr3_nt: TGTGCCAGCAGTCCAGGGACAGGGGAAGGACAACTGTTTTTT
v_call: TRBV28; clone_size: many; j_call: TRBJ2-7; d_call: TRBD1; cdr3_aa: CASQRTGGYEQYF; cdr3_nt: TGTGCCAGCCAGAGGACAGGGGGCTACGAGCAGTACTTC
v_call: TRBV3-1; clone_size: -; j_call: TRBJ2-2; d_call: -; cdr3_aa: CASSNRANTGELFF; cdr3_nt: TGTGCCAGCAGCAACAGGGCGAACACCGGGGAGCTGTTTTTT
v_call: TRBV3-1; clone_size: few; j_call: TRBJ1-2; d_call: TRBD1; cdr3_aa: CASSQESTGTWGNYGYTF; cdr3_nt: TGTGCCAGCAGCCAAGAGTCGACAGGGACTTGGGGGAACTATGGCTACACCTTC
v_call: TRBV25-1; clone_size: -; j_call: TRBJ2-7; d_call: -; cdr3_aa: CASSEYRVGDEQYF; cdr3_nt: TGTGCCAGCAGTGAGTACAGGGTAGGCGACGAGCAGTACTTC
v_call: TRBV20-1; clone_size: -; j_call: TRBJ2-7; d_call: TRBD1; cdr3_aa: CSASEARGQGSEQYF; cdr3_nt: TGCAGTGCTAGTGAGGCGAGGGGACAGGGTTCCGAGCAGTACTTC
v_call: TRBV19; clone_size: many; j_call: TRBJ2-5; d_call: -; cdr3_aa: CASSPTRPQETQYF; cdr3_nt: TGTGCCAGTAGCCCCACGAGGCCCCAAGAGACCCAGTACTTC
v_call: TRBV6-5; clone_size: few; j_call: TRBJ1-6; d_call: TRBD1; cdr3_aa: CASSYLGQESPLHF; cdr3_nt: TGTGCCAGCAGTTATCTCGGACAGGAATCACCCCTCCACTTT
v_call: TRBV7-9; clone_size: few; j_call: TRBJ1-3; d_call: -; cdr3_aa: CASSLTVWVSGNTIYF; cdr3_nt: TGTGCCAGCAGCTTGACAGTGTGGGTCTCTGGAAACACCATATATTTT
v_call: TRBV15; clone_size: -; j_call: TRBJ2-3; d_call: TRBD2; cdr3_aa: CASTSGGRNTDTQYF; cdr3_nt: TGTGCCTCGACAAGCGGGGGGCGGAACACAGATACGCAGTATTTT